These 32 T cell receptor beta chains came from one sample sequenced in a study of shared clonotypes between healthy human individuals. Sequencing was performed with immunoSEQ multiplex PCR; in TCRdb, only in-frame clones are kept and a portion is missing. The table has roughly 2 million clones, around 95% seen once; the top ten hold roughly 0.13%. Sequencing was performed on naive CD4+ T cells sorted from blood. Subset defined: CD45RA+ positively selected. These TCRs come from a man aged 18 to 35 in good health.

V usage is TRBV30 and J usage is TRBJ2-3; D possibly corresponds to TRBD2 (5 bases). V gave up 0 bases and J gave up 4 bases, with 11 bases separating them. The CDR3 is 14 amino acids. Per the germline V gene, CDR1 is GTSNPN and CDR2 is SVGIG (reference sequence). The CDR3 sequence is CAWSVNGVADTQYF. The CDR3 DNA reads as TGTGCCTGGAGTGTAAACGGGGTCGCAGATACGCAGTATTTT.

The V gene is TRBV2, the J gene TRBJ2-1; 7 bases agree with TRBD2. The CDR3 runs to 10 residues. The ends lost 6 bases at V and 12 bases at J; junction bases unmatched: 2. From germline, CDR1 is SNHLY and CDR2 FYNNEI. The CDR3 DNA is TGTGCCAGCAGCCGGGAGGCGCAGTTCTTC. Amino acid sequence: CASSREAQFF.

This clone appeared a single time. This rearrangement joins TRBV6-1 to TRBJ1-6; 9 positions agree with TRBD1. Trimming at V came to 4 bases and at J to 3 bases, leaving 4 bases not matched to a gene. The CDR3 length is 16 residues. Germline CDR1 reads MNHNS; CDR2 reads SASEGT. The CDR3 bases are TGTGCCAGCAGTGGGGACAGGGCCAACTATAATTCACCCCTCCACTTT. It codes for CASSGDRANYNSPLHF.

The chain couples TRBV7-2 to TRBJ2-7; possibly TRBD2 for D (6 bases). Looked up from germline, CDR1 is SGHTA and CDR2 is FQGNSA. There are 16 residues in the CDR3. The V gene lost 5 bases and the J gene lost 2 bases, with 19 bases spanning the gap. CDR3 DNA sequence: TGTGCCAGCAGCACAGTCGGGGGAGCCGGAACCTACGAGCAGTACTTC. It specifies CASSTVGGAGTYEQYF.

The chain uses TRBV19 and TRBJ1-2, with 9 bases fitting TRBD1. With 4 bases clipped from V and 2 bases from J, the junction kept 5 bases outside the gene matches. There are 15 residues in the CDR3. Germline loops: CDR1 LNHDA, CDR2 SQIVND (reference sequence). The CDR3 reads CASSRRGTGNYGYTF. The DNA of the CDR3 is TGTGCCAGTAGTAGACGGGGGACAGGGAACTATGGCTACACCTTC. Variable domain in full (rest from reference TRBV19 and TRBJ1-2): DGGITQSPKYLFRKEGQNVTLSCEQNLNHDAMYWYRQDPGQGLRLIYYSQIVNDFQKGDIAEGYSVSREKKESFPLTVTSAQKNPTAFYLCASSRRGTGNYGYTFGSGTRLTVV.

The chain combines TRBV5-1 with TRBJ1-4; 7 nucleotides align to TRBD1. The CDR3 sequence is 11 residues long. V gave up 7 bases and J gave up 7 bases; unmatched junction bases: 1. The V gene's germline CDR1 is SGHRS and CDR2 YFSETQ. CDR3 nucleotides: TGCGCCAGCGGGGACAGTGAAAAACTGTTTTTT. As protein: CASGDSEKLFF.

The chain recombines TRBV9 with TRBJ2-7, with D perhaps TRBD2 (5 bases). The CDR3 contains 14 residues. The V end was cut by 3 bases, the J end by 4 bases, with 14 bases between. Germline assignment: CDR1 SGDLS and CDR2 YYNGEE. The CDR3 sequence is CASSAEGGSYEQYF. CDR3 nucleotide sequence: TGTGCCAGCAGCGCCGAGGGTGGGAGTTACGAGCAGTACTTC.

This sequence joins TRBV6-1 and TRBJ1-6, with D hard to call. The CDR3 is 15 amino acids. The V end was cut by 1 base, the J end by 5 bases, with 9 bases between. Germline V CDR1 and CDR2: MNHNS, SASEGT. CDR3 in amino acids: CASSEGRADNSPLHF. For the CDR3, the DNA is TGTGCCAGCAGTGAAGGAAGAGCTGATAATTCACCCCTCCACTTT.

The genes are TRBV6-5 and TRBJ1-1; D not certain. Germline V gene data show CDR1 as MNHEY and CDR2 as SVGAGI. V shed 0 bases and J shed 5 bases, with 7 bases lying between them. This CDR3 region has 13 residues. This chain's CDR3 is CASSYSKETEAFF. CDR3 sequence (DNA): TGTGCCAGCAGTTACTCGAAGGAGACTGAAGCTTTCTTT.

This chain links TRBV5-5 with TRBJ2-3; D gene unclear. The CDR3 totals 12 residues. V was trimmed by 5 bases and J by 2 bases, leaving 6 bases between them. CDR1 SGHKS and CDR2 YYEKEE come from the germline V gene (reference sequence). The CDR3 protein is CASSSNTDTQYF. The CDR3 nucleotides are TGTGCCAGCAGTTCCAACACAGATACGCAGTATTTT.

Worth noting for this clone: At the DNA level, this CDR3 is encoded by other sequences in the same sample as well. The chain employs TRBV5-1 and TRBJ2-7; D remains ambiguous. Germline CDR1 reads SGHRS; CDR2 reads YFSETQ. The length of the CDR3 is 15 residues. Trimming stripped 0 bases from V and 1 base from J, with 11 bases between. The CDR3 DNA reads as TGCGCCAGCAGCTTGGGGCCCGGTCCTTCCTACGAGCAGTACTTC. It codes for CASSLGPGPSYEQYF.

The CDR3 reads CASSERLRDIQETQYF. The CDR3 bases are TGCGCCAGCAGTGAGAGACTCCGGGACATCCAAGAGACCCAGTACTTC. V usage is TRBV10-2 and J usage is TRBJ2-5; a weak D match, TRBD1 (6 bases). The CDR3 length is 16 residues. V dropped 2 bases and J dropped 1 base, with 14 bases sitting between them. CDR1 is WSHSY, CDR2 SAAADI, per germline.

The CDR3 sequence: CASSLALGNEQYF. The CDR3 coding sequence is TGTGCCAGCAGCTTAGCGCTAGGAAACGAGCAGTACTTC. V and J are TRBV7-6 and TRBJ2-7; no clear D gene. CDR1 and CDR2 (germline): SGHVS, FNYEAQ. There are 13 residues in the CDR3. V was cut by 0 bases and J by 5 bases, with 8 bases left in between.

This clone was seen a handful of times. V usage is TRBV18 and J usage is TRBJ1-6; the D is unclear. V shed 2 bases and J shed 13 bases, with 15 bases lying between them. This CDR3 is 14 amino acids long. The germline gives CDR1 KGHSH, CDR2 LQKENI. Here the CDR3 reads CASSPKKGSSPLHF. As DNA, the CDR3 is TGTGCCAGCTCACCAAAAAAGGGATCTTCGCCCCTCCACTTT.

The rearrangement joins TRBV7-2 to TRBJ1-2; D is unclear. Germline loops: CDR1 SGHTA, CDR2 FQGNSA. V was pared by 3 bases and J by 7 bases, with 18 bases between. The CDR3 extends over 15 amino acids. CDR3 sequence: CASSFNGPGGAGYTF. The CDR3 DNA is TGTGCCAGCAGCTTTAATGGCCCAGGCGGCGCTGGCTACACCTTC.

The sample holds one count of this clone. This sequence joins TRBV19 and TRBJ2-5; D possibly uses TRBD1 or TRBD2 (7 bases each). V lost 8 bases and J 5 bases, leaving 15 bases between the germline ends. The CDR3 is made up of 13 amino acids. The germline V gene has CDR1 LNHDA and CDR2 SQIVND (reference sequence). The CDR3 DNA is TGTGCCAGTTCCTACAGGGGAGGGGAGACCCAGTACTTC. Its protein product is CASSYRGGETQYF. Combining the CDR3 with reference TRBV19 and TRBJ2-5 gives the whole variable domain DGGITQSPKYLFRKEGQNVTLSCEQNLNHDAMYWYRQDPGQGLRLIYYSQIVNDFQKGDIAEGYSVSREKKESFPLTVTSAQKNPTAFYLCASSYRGGETQYFGPGTRLLVL.

The chain links TRBV5-4 to TRBJ1-1; D uncertain. The germline V and J ends were trimmed by 3 bases and 8 bases, with 20 bases remaining between them. Germline V lookup: CDR1 SGHNT, CDR2 YYREEE (reference sequence). The CDR3 is 15 residues long. CDR3 DNA: TGTGCCAGCAGCTCGATTGATTGGGCCGCGGTCGAAGCTTTCTTT. Translating it yields CASSSIDWAAVEAFF.

This clone came up once. J is TRBJ2-1 and V is TRBV30; TRBD2 agrees at 7 bases. The length of the CDR3 is 13 residues. Germline trimming cut 2 bases from V and 4 bases from J; bases unmatched to any gene: 2. The germline V gene encodes CDR1 GTSNPN and CDR2 SVGIG (reference sequence). DNA for the CDR3: TGTGCCTGGAGTAACGGGGGGTACAATGAGCAGTTCTTC. As protein: CAWSNGGYNEQFF.

The rearrangement links TRBV7-8 to TRBJ2-7; D perhaps matches TRBD2 (6 bases). Trimming pared 1 base from V and 3 bases from J, leaving 13 bases between. This CDR3 has 15 residues. The germline CDR1 and CDR2 sequences are SGHVS and FQNEAQ. Here the CDR3 reads CASSLEGRGFYEQYF. Written as DNA, the CDR3 is TGTGCCAGCAGCTTAGAGGGTCGGGGGTTCTACGAGCAGTACTTC.

This chain uses TRBV4-2 with TRBJ1-1; no definite D call. From germline, CDR1 is LGHNA and CDR2 YNFKEQ. The CDR3 spans 15 residues. Trimming removed 0 bases at V and 6 bases at J, with 14 bases between. In nucleotides, the CDR3 is TGTGCCAGCAGCCAAGATAGAAGGGCCTCCTCTGAAGCTTTCTTT. This codes for CASSQDRRASSEAFF.

The chain is built from TRBV5-1 and TRBJ1-3; D is unclear. Germline V CDR1 and CDR2: SGHRS, YFSETQ. The CDR3 consists of 16 residues. Deletions cut 3 bases from V and 0 bases from J, with 13 bases between. CDR3 loop: CASSWGNRDSGNTIYF. The CDR3 DNA sequence: TGCGCCAGCAGCTGGGGAAACCGAGACTCTGGAAACACCATATATTTT.

J is TRBJ2-3 and V is TRBV29-1, with D maybe TRBD1 (6 bases). The germline V gene has CDR1 SQVTM and CDR2 ANQGSEA. The V gene lost 7 bases and the J gene lost 0 bases, with 14 bases spanning the gap. This CDR3 is 14 amino acids long. The CDR3 here is CSGRRGSSTDTQYF. The CDR3 bases are TGCAGCGGAAGAAGGGGGTCTAGCACAGATACGCAGTATTTT.

The V gene is TRBV19, the J gene TRBJ1-2; 9 bases map to TRBD1. This CDR3 is built from 14 residues. Germline V CDR1 and CDR2: LNHDA, SQIVND (reference sequence). With V trimmed by 10 bases and J by 5 bases, 11 bases remained unmatched. The CDR3 loop is CANSTGGARYGYTF. In DNA, the CDR3 is TGTGCCAACAGTACAGGGGGCGCTCGGTATGGCTACACCTTC.

This chain connects TRBV4-3 to TRBJ1-2, with 7 bases that match TRBD1. Germline CDR1 and CDR2: LGHNA and YSLEER. The ends lost 1 base at V and 2 bases at J; junction bases unmatched: 7. The CDR3 is 16 amino acids. In nucleotides, the CDR3 is TGCGCCAGCAGCCAAGTCTCCGGGACAGTCAACTATGGCTACACCTTC. Translating gives CASSQVSGTVNYGYTF.

This clone showed up just once. The chain employs TRBV9 and TRBJ2-7; 7 bases fit TRBD1. The germline V gene has CDR1 SGDLS and CDR2 YYNGEE. The CDR3 is made up of 14 amino acids. V shed 4 bases and J 2 bases; nucleotides not matched to a gene: 6. The CDR3 here is CASSTRTGTYEQYF. The CDR3 DNA reads TGTGCCAGCAGCACGCGGACAGGAACCTACGAGCAGTACTTC. Full variable domain (rest looked up from reference TRBV9 and TRBJ2-7): DSGVTQTPKHLITATGQRVTLRCSPRSGDLSVYWYQQSLDQGLQFLIQYYNGEERAKGNILERFSAQQFPDLHSELNLSSLELGDSALYFCASSTRTGTYEQYFGPGTRLTVT.

This chain connects TRBV5-1 to TRBJ1-1; D is unclear. The CDR3 is 14 residues long. CDR1 is SGHRS and CDR2 is YFSETQ in the germline V gene. Between the trimmed V and J ends, which lost 4 bases and 6 bases, there was a span of 16 bases. CDR3 sequence reads: CASSTDIEQSEAFF. As DNA, the CDR3 is TGCGCCAGCAGCACAGATATTGAACAGTCTGAAGCTTTCTTT.

The chain couples TRBV6-5 to TRBJ2-7; D may be TRBD1 or TRBD2 (5 bases each). Trimming left V 0 bases short and J 3 bases short, with 12 bases between. Germline V CDR1 and CDR2: MNHEY, SVGAGI. The CDR3 has 15 residues. As DNA, the CDR3 is TGTGCCAGCAGTTACTCGTGGGACCCGGGCTACGAGCAGTACTTC. Translation: CASSYSWDPGYEQYF.

This clone has just one count. The same CDR3 is also encoded by other DNA sequences in this sample. This chain links TRBV18 with TRBJ2-7; the D gene is possibly TRBD1 (6 bases). The ends were cut back, 4 bases at V and 2 bases at J, with 9 bases in the middle. CDR1 and CDR2 (germline): KGHSH, LQKENI. The CDR3 has 13 amino acids. The CDR3 nucleotides read TGTGCCAGCTCACAAGGACAGACCTACGAGCAGTACTTC. This translates into CASSQGQTYEQYF.

This clone was counted once. V and J are TRBV5-1 and TRBJ1-1; D gene uncertain. Germline V gives CDR1 SGHRS, CDR2 YFSETQ. Trimming removed 6 bases from V and 2 bases from J, with 11 bases in between. The CDR3 loop spans 13 amino acids. The CDR3 protein is CASTPLDNTEAFF. The CDR3, as DNA: TGCGCCAGCACCCCCCTCGATAACACTGAAGCTTTCTTT.

This clone was recorded only once. CDR3 amino acids: CASSLESFNYGYTF. The CDR3 coding sequence is TGTGCCAGCTCACTGGAAAGTTTTAACTATGGCTACACCTTC. The chain joins TRBV18 to TRBJ1-2, with D hard to call. The length of the CDR3 is 14 residues. CDR1 and CDR2 from the germline V gene are KGHSH and LQKENI. Deletions cut 4 bases from V and 1 base from J, with 10 bases between. The variable domain in full, with the rest retrieved from reference TRBV18 and TRBJ1-2, is NAGVMQNPRHLVRRRGQEARLRCSPMKGHSHVYWYRQLPEEGLKFMVYLQKENIIDESGMPKERFSAEFPKEGPSILRIQQVVRGDSAAYFCASSLESFNYGYTFGSGTRLTVV.

The chain recombines TRBV18 with TRBJ2-7, with D perhaps matching TRBD1 (5 bases). V was cut by 1 base and J by 6 bases, with 10 bases left in between. Germline V CDR1 and CDR2: KGHSH, LQKENI. The CDR3 contains 13 residues. Written as DNA, the CDR3 is TGTGCCAGCTCACCACAAAGGGGCGGCGAGCAGTACTTC. The encoded protein is CASSPQRGGEQYF.

This clone was found once. The V call is TRBV19, the J call TRBJ2-7, with D possibly TRBD2 on 5 matching bases. CDR1 is LNHDA, CDR2 SQIVND, per germline (reference sequence). The V and J ends lost 3 bases and 3 bases respectively, with 15 bases between them. CDR3 size: 15 residues. The CDR3 protein is CASSISRGLYYEQYF. CDR3 coding DNA: TGTGCCAGTAGTATTAGCAGAGGGTTGTACTACGAGCAGTACTTC.